This note documents a single T cell receptor beta chain sequence. It was CD45RO-negative cells, positively selected for CCR7, that made up naive CD8 cells, with terminally differentiated effector memory CD45RA+ cells excluded. The study drew its donors from healthy HIV-negative adults without recent acute infections or vaccinations. This sample is drawn from a study of shared clonotypes between healthy human individuals. The V end lost 3 bases, the J end lost 1 base, and 8 bases lay between the germline ends. This CDR3 has 14 residues. The germline V gene has CDR1 SGHVS and CDR2 FQNEAQ. Repertoires were generated with immunoSEQ multiplex PCR, while TCRdb's copy carries only in-frame clones and drops some. The sample has some 2,000,000 clones, 85% to 95% seen once.

Sequencing was carried out using naive CD8+ T cells sorted from blood. The genes are TRBV7-8 and TRBJ2-3, with D perhaps TRBD1 (5 bases). The source is a man younger than 30 in good health. This CDR3 reads CASSLGRGTDTQYF. For the CDR3, the DNA is TGTGCCAGCAGCTTGGGCAGGGGCACAGATACGCAGTATTTT.